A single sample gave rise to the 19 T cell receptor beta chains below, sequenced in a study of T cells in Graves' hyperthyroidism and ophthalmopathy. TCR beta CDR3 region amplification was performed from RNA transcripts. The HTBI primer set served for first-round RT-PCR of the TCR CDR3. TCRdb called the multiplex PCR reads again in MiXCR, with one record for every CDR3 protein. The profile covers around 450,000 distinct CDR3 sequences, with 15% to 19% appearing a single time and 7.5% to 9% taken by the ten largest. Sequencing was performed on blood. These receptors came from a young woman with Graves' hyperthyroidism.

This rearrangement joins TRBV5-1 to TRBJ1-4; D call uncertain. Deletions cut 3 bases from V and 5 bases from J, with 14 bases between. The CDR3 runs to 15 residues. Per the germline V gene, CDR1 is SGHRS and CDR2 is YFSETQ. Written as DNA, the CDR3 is TGCGCCAGCAGCTGGGCGGGCATATTAAATGAAAAACTGTTTTTT. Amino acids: CASSWAGILNEKLFF.

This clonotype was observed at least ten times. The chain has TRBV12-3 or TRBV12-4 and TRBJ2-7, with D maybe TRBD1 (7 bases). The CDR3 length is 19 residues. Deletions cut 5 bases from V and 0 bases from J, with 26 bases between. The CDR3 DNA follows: TGTGCCAGCAGTCTACGGAGGGGGACAGCAGCAGGGCTCTCCTACGAGCAGTACTTC. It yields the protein CASSLRRGTAAGLSYEQYF.

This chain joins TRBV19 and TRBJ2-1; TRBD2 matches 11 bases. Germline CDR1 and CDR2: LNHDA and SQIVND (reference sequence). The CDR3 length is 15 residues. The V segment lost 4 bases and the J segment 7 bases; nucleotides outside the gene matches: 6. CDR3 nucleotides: TGTGCCAGTAGTACAACTAGCGGGAGTGGTAATGAGCAGTTCTTC. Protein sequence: CASSTTSGSGNEQFF.

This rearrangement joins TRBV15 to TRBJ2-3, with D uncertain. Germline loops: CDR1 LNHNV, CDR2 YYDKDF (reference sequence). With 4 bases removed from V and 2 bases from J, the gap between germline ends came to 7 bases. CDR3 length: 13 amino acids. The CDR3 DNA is TGTGCCACCAGCATCGGCCACACAGATACGCAGTATTTT. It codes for CATSIGHTDTQYF.

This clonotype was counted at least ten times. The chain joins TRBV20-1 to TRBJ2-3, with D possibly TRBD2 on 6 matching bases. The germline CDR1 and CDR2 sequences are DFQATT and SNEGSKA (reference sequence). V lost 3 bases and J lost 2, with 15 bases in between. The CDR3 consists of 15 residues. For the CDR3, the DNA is TGCAGTGCTAGGCCGGCGGGATCCTCCACAGATACGCAGTATTTT. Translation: CSARPAGSSTDTQYF.

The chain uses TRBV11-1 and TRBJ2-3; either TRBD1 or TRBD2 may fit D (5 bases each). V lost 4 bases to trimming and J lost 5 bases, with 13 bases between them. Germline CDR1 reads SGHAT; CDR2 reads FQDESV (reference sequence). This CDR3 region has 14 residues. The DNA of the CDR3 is TGTGCCAGCAGCTCAAATACTAGGGGAGATACGCAGTATTTT. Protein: CASSSNTRGDTQYF.

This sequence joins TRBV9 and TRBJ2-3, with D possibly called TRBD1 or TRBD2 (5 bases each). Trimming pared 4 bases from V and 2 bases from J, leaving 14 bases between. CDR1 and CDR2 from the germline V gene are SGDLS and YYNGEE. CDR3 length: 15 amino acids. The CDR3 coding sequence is TGTGCCAGCAGCCCCTGGTGGGGGTCCACAGATACGCAGTATTTT. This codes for CASSPWWGSTDTQYF.

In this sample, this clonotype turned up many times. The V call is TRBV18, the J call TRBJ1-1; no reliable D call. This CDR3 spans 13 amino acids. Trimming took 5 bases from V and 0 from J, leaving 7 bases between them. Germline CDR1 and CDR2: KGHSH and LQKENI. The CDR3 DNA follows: TGTGCCAGCTCAATAGGGCTGAACACTGAAGCTTTCTTT. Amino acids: CASSIGLNTEAFF.

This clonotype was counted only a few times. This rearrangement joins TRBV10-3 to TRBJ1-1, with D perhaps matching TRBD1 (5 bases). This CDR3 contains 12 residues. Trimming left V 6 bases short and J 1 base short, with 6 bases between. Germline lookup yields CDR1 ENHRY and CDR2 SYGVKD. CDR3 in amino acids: CAISRENTEAFF. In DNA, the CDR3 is TGTGCCATCAGCAGGGAGAACACTGAAGCTTTCTTT.

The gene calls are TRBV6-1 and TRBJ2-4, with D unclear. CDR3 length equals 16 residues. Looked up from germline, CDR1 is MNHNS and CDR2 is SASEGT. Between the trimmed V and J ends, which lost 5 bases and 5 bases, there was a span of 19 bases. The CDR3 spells CASSPAVWGYENIQYF. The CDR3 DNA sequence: TGTGCCAGCAGTCCCGCCGTGTGGGGTTACGAAAACATTCAGTACTTC.

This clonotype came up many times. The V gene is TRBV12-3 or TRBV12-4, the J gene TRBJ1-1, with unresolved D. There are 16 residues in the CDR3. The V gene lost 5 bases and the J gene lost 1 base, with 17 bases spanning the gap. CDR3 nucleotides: TGTGCCAGCAGTACGGGCCCTGGAGGAGGGAACACTGAAGCTTTCTTT. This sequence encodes CASSTGPGGGNTEAFF.

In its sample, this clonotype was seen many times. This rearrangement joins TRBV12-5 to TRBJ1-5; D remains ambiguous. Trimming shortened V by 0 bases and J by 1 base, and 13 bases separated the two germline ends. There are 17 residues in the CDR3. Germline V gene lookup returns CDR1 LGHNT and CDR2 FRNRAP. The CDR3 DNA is TGTGCTAGTGGTTTGGTCTCGAGGCGGGGAAGCAATCAGCCCCAGCATTTT. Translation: CASGLVSRRGSNQPQHF.

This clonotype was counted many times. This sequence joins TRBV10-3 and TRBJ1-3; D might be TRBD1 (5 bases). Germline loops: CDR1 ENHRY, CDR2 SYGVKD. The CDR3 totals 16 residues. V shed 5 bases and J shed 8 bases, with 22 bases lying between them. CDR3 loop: CAISFGTDRLSDTIYF. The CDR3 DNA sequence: TGTGCCATCAGTTTCGGGACTGACCGCCTCTCGGACACCATATATTTT.

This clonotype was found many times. CDR3 sequence reads: CASTGNEYEQYF. The CDR3 DNA reads as TGTGCCAGTACCGGGAATGAATACGAGCAGTACTTC. This chain joins TRBV6-1 and TRBJ2-7; D perhaps matches TRBD2 (5 bases). CDR3 length: 12 amino acids. Germline CDR1 reads MNHNS; CDR2 reads SASEGT. The V and J ends lost 9 bases and 4 bases respectively, with 13 bases between them.

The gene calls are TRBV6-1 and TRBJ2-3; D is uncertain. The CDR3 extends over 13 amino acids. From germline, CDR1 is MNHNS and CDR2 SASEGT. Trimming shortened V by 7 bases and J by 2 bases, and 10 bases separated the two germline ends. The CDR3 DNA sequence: TGTGCCAGCATCTCGCGGATCACAGATACGCAGTATTTT. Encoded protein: CASISRITDTQYF.

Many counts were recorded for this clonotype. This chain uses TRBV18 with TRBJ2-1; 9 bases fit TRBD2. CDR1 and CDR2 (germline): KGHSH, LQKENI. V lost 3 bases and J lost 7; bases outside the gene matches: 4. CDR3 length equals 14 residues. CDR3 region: CASSPSSGGNEQFF. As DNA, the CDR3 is TGTGCCAGCTCACCCTCAAGCGGGGGGAATGAGCAGTTCTTC.

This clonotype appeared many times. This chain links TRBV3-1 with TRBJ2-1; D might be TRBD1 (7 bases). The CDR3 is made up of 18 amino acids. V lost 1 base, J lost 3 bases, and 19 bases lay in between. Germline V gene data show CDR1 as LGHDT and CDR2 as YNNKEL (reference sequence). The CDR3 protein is CASSQGAGGSVGYNEQFF. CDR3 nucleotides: TGTGCCAGCAGCCAAGGCGCAGGGGGGTCTGTTGGCTACAATGAGCAGTTCTTC.

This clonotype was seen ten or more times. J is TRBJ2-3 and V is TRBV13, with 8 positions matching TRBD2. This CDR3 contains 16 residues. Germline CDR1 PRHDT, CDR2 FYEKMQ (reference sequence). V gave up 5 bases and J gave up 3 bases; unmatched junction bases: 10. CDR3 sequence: CASSAYTSGFTDTQYF. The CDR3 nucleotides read TGTGCCAGCAGCGCCTACACTAGCGGATTTACAGATACGCAGTATTTT.

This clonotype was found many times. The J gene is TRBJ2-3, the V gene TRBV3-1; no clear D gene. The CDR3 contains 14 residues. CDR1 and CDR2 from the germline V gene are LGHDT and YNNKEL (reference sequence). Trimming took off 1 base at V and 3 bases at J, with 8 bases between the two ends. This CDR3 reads CASSQAGGTDTQYF. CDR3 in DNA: TGTGCCAGCAGCCAAGCGGGCGGTACAGATACGCAGTATTTT.